What follows are 21 T cell receptor beta chains derived from one specimen sequenced in a study of CD8 T cells in ankylosing spondylitis. TCRdb reanalysed the 5' RACE reads using MiXCR and keeps one entry per CDR3 protein. The profile covers around 150,000 distinct CDR3 sequences, with approximately 16% appearing a single time and roughly 8% taken by the ten largest. The sequencing sample was made of blood, either unsorted or a sorted T cell fraction (not recorded which). These receptors all stem from a male donor with ankylosing spondylitis or in good health (not recorded which).

This clonotype has just a few counts. The CDR3, as DNA: TGTGCCAGCAGCCATACAGGGGCTGAAGCTTTCTTT. It codes for CASSHTGAEAFF. The chain employs TRBV11-2 and TRBJ1-1; 7 bases agree with TRBD1. The CDR3 loop spans 12 amino acids. V gave up 5 bases and J gave up 6 bases; unmatched junction bases: 3. The germline V gene encodes CDR1 SGHAT and CDR2 FQNNGV.

This clonotype was recorded many times. The V call is TRBV5-1, the J call TRBJ2-7, with D uncertain. This CDR3 is built from 12 residues. Trimming took off 1 base at V and 2 bases at J, with 4 bases between the two ends. Germline V gene data show CDR1 as SGHRS and CDR2 as YFSETQ. The CDR3 is CASSLPPYEQYF. In DNA, the CDR3 is TGCGCCAGCAGCTTGCCACCCTACGAGCAGTACTTC.

This clonotype has a handful of counts. J is TRBJ1-1 and V is TRBV28, with unresolved D. Deletions cut 3 bases from V and 1 base from J, with 12 bases between. The CDR3 runs to 15 residues. Germline lookup yields CDR1 MDHEN and CDR2 SYDVKM. The CDR3 here is CASSLWGTKNTEAFF. For the CDR3, the DNA is TGTGCCAGCAGTTTGTGGGGAACCAAGAACACTGAAGCTTTCTTT. Full variable domain (missing parts from reference TRBV28 and TRBJ1-1): DVKVTQSSRYLVKRTGEKVFLECVQDMDHENMFWYRQDPGLGLRLIYFSYDVKMKEKGDIPEGYSVSREKKERFSLILESASTNQTSMYLCASSLWGTKNTEAFFGQGTRLTVV.

This clonotype was counted a few times. The chain couples TRBV30 to TRBJ2-3; tentatively, D is TRBD2 (5 bases). Germline V gene data show CDR1 as GTSNPN and CDR2 as SVGIG (reference sequence). V was trimmed by 2 bases and J by 4 bases, leaving 16 bases between them. This CDR3 is 15 amino acids long. The CDR3 here is CAWSPGGGPADTQYF. DNA for the CDR3: TGTGCCTGGAGTCCGGGTGGCGGGCCCGCAGATACGCAGTATTTT.

This clonotype was counted between two and nine times. The V and J genes are TRBV6-5 and TRBJ1-1; no firm D call. Germline assignment: CDR1 MNHEY and CDR2 SVGAGI. V was clipped by 2 bases and J by 0 bases, with 10 bases between them. CDR3 length: 15 residues. CDR3 region: CASSYNRQVNTEAFF. In nucleotides, the CDR3 is TGTGCCAGCAGTTACAACCGGCAGGTGAACACTGAAGCTTTCTTT.

The J gene is TRBJ1-2, the V gene TRBV18; 8 bases line up with TRBD1. The CDR3 covers 17 residues. Germline V lookup: CDR1 KGHSH, CDR2 LQKENI. Trimming at V came to 6 bases and at J to 3 bases, leaving 15 bases not matched to a gene. The CDR3 region is CASSPQGQGAYDYGYTF. CDR3 sequence (DNA): TGTGCCAGCTCCCCTCAAGGGCAGGGGGCTTACGACTATGGCTACACCTTC.

The sample holds many counts of this clonotype. The V call is TRBV7-8, the J call TRBJ2-5; TRBD2 matches 7 bases. From germline, CDR1 is SGHVS and CDR2 FQNEAQ. V was clipped by 3 bases and J by 3 bases; unmatched bases: 4. This CDR3 contains 14 residues. The CDR3 coding sequence is TGTGCCAGCAGCTTTGGGGGGGTGGAAGAGACCCAGTACTTC. Residues: CASSFGGVEETQYF.

The gene calls are TRBV12-3 or TRBV12-4 and TRBJ1-5; 7 bases fit TRBD1. The CDR3 is made up of 14 amino acids. The V gene end was trimmed by 4 bases and the J gene end by 3 bases; junction bases not matched to a gene: 3. CDR3 coding DNA: TGTGCCAGCAGTTACGGACAGGCCAATCAGCCCCAGCATTTT. This codes for CASSYGQANQPQHF.

This clonotype was observed many times. The genes are TRBV29-1 and TRBJ2-1, with 8 nucleotides matching TRBD2. The germline gives CDR1 SQVTM, CDR2 ANQGSEA. This CDR3 spans 15 amino acids. V trimming: 5 bases; J trimming: 4 bases; junction bases outside the gene matches: 10. The CDR3 sequence: CSVPRGSSGYNEQFF. The CDR3 bases are TGCAGCGTTCCCCGCGGGTCTAGCGGGTACAATGAGCAGTTCTTC.

The chain couples TRBV5-1 to TRBJ2-7; no reliable D call. V dropped 3 bases and J dropped 2 bases, with 12 bases sitting between them. The CDR3 is 14 residues long. The germline gives CDR1 SGHRS, CDR2 YFSETQ. The CDR3 is CASSSSGVTYEQYF. In DNA, the CDR3 is TGCGCCAGCAGCTCCTCGGGTGTCACCTACGAGCAGTACTTC.

The chain has TRBV27 and TRBJ2-2, with D perhaps TRBD1 (8 bases). Germline CDR1 and CDR2: MNHEY and SMNVEV (reference sequence). The CDR3 covers 16 residues. Trimming pared 3 bases from V and 4 bases from J, leaving 15 bases between. CDR3: CASSFYRGGTTGELFF. Written as DNA, the CDR3 is TGTGCCAGCAGTTTTTACAGGGGGGGTACCACCGGGGAGCTGTTTTTT.

This clonotype came up many times. CDR3 sequence reads: CSATGELGYGYTF. CDR3 coding DNA: TGCAGTGCTACAGGGGAATTGGGGTATGGCTACACCTTC. The chain combines TRBV20-1 with TRBJ1-2; perhaps TRBD1 as D (6 bases). Germline-derived CDR1 and CDR2 are DFQATT and SNEGSKA (reference sequence). V lost 4 bases and J lost 5, with 14 bases in between. CDR3 length: 13 residues.

This chain links TRBV11-2 with TRBJ2-1, with D possibly being TRBD2 (5 bases). V lost 0 bases to trimming and J lost 0 bases, with 15 bases between them. The V gene's germline CDR1 is SGHAT and CDR2 FQNNGV. The CDR3 consists of 18 residues. The CDR3 protein is CASSLDIGITSSYNEQFF. The CDR3 DNA reads as TGTGCCAGCAGCTTAGACATCGGGATCACCAGCTCCTACAATGAGCAGTTCTTC.

There are many counts of this clonotype. This chain links TRBV10-3 with TRBJ1-1; 7 nucleotides agree with TRBD1. Germline V gene data show CDR1 as ENHRY and CDR2 as SYGVKD. After removal of 6 bases from V and 5 bases from J, the junction contained 6 bases not matched to a gene. This CDR3 spans 13 amino acids. The CDR3 loop reads CAISGPGGTEAFF. Written as DNA, the CDR3 is TGTGCCATCAGCGGCCCAGGGGGTACTGAAGCTTTCTTT.

This clonotype has a count of ten or more. The V and J genes are TRBV5-1 and TRBJ2-5; unclear D gene. Looked up from germline, CDR1 is SGHRS and CDR2 is YFSETQ. The length of the CDR3 is 13 residues. V was clipped by 4 bases and J by 3 bases, with 10 bases between them. CDR3 amino acids: CASSTSLEETQYF. The CDR3 nucleotides are TGCGCCAGCAGCACTTCTCTGGAAGAGACCCAGTACTTC.

In this sample, this clonotype turned up many times. The chain couples TRBV28 to TRBJ2-3; possible D gene TRBD2, 5 bases. Germline CDR1 MDHEN, CDR2 SYDVKM. The CDR3 has 16 amino acids. The V end was cut by 7 bases, the J end by 1 base, with 18 bases between. The chain's CDR3 is CASTPPGLHRTDTQYF. The CDR3 nucleotides are TGTGCCAGCACCCCCCCGGGATTACACCGCACAGATACGCAGTATTTT.

The chain is built from TRBV7-2 and TRBJ1-5, with D uncertain. Germline lookup yields CDR1 SGHTA and CDR2 FQGNSA. Trimming took off 2 bases at V and 3 bases at J, with 5 bases between the two ends. The CDR3 extends over 13 amino acids. This chain's CDR3 is CASSLRPNQPQHF. The CDR3 DNA is TGTGCCAGCAGCTTAAGACCCAATCAGCCCCAGCATTTT. The complete variable domain, with remaining parts taken from reference TRBV7-2 and TRBJ1-5, reads GAGVSQSPSNKVTEKGKDVELRCDPISGHTALYWYRQSLGQGLEFLIYFQGNSAPDKSGLPSDRFSAERTGGSVSTLTIQRTQQEDSAVYLCASSLRPNQPQHFGDGTRLSIL.

The chain is built from TRBV6-5 and TRBJ2-3; D is undetermined. This CDR3 comprises 11 residues. V was shortened by 8 bases and J by 6 bases, with 9 bases between the two germline ends. Germline-derived CDR1 and CDR2 are MNHEY and SVGAGI. CDR3 sequence reads: CASGIFDTQYF. DNA of the CDR3: TGTGCCAGCGGAATTTTTGATACGCAGTATTTT.

This clonotype was counted ten times or more. The chain carries TRBV6-1 and TRBJ2-2; D not certain. There are 13 residues in the CDR3. CDR1 MNHNS and CDR2 SASEGT come from the germline V gene. With 5 bases removed from V and 3 bases from J, the gap between germline ends came to 7 bases. The CDR3 nucleotides are TGTGCCAGCAGTCGTACAGACACCGGGGAGCTGTTTTTT. Translation: CASSRTDTGELFF.

The genes are TRBV7-2 and TRBJ2-3; D unresolved. The CDR3 totals 13 residues. Trimming shortened V by 6 bases and J by 4 bases, and 11 bases separated the two germline ends. CDR1 is SGHTA, CDR2 FQGNSA, per germline. The CDR3 region has the DNA TGTGCCAGCAGTTCCCGGGCCGCAGATACGCAGTATTTT. This sequence encodes CASSSRAADTQYF. Combining the CDR3 with reference TRBV7-2 and TRBJ2-3 gives the whole variable domain GAGVSQSPSNKVTEKGKDVELRCDPISGHTALYWYRQSLGQGLEFLIYFQGNSAPDKSGLPSDRFSAERTGGSVSTLTIQRTQQEDSAVYLCASSSRAADTQYFGPGTRLTVL.

This clonotype was picked up a small number of times. The chain links TRBV5-1 to TRBJ1-2; 12 bases map to TRBD1. Germline CDR1 is SGHRS and CDR2 is YFSETQ. The CDR3 sequence is 18 residues long. The J segment lost 3 bases and the V segment lost 4 bases, leaving 13 bases of the junction unmatched. The CDR3 nucleotides read TGCGCCAGCAGCCTTCGTCCCGGGACAGGGGGCAGGGACTATGGCTACACCTTC. The encoded protein is CASSLRPGTGGRDYGYTF.